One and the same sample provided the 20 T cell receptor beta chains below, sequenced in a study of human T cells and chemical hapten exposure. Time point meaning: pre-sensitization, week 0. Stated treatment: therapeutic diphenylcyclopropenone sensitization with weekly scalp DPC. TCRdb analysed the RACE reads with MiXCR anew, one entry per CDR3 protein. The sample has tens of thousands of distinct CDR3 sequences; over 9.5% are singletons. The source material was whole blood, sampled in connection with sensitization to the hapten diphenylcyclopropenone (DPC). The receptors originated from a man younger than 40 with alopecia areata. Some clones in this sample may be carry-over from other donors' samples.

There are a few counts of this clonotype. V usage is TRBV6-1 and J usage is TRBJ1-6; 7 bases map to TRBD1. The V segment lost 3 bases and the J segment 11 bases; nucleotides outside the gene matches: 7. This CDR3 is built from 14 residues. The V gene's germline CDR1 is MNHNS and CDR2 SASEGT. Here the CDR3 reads CASSDYRGRAPLHF. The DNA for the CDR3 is TGTGCCAGCAGTGACTACAGGGGTCGGGCACCCCTCCACTTT.

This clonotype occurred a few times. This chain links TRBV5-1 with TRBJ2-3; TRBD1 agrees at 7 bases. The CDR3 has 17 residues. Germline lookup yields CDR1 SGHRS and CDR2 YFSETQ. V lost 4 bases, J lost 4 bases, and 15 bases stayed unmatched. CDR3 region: CASSKVKTGIIPDTQYF. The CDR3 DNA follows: TGCGCCAGCAGCAAAGTTAAGACAGGGATCATCCCAGATACGCAGTATTTT.

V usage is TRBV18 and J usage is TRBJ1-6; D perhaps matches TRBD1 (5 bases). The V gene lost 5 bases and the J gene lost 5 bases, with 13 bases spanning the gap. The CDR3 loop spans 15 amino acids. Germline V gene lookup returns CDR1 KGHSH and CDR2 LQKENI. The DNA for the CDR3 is TGTGCCAGCTCAGGTCAGGGTCGGAATAATTCACCCCTCCACTTT. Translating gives CASSGQGRNNSPLHF.

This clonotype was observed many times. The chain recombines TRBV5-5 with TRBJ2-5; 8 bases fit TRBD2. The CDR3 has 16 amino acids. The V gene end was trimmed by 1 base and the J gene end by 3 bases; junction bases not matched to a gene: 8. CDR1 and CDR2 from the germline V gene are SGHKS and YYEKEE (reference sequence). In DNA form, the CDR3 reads TGTGCCAGCAGCTTGCCGGGGGGGCCGGACAAAGAGACCCAGTACTTC. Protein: CASSLPGGPDKETQYF.

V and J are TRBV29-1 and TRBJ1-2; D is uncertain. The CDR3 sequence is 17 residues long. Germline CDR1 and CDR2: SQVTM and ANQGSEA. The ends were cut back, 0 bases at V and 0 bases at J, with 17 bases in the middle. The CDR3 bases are TGCAGCGTTGAAGATCGGGGAAAGACTGGGGCTAACTATGGCTACACCTTC. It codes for CSVEDRGKTGANYGYTF.

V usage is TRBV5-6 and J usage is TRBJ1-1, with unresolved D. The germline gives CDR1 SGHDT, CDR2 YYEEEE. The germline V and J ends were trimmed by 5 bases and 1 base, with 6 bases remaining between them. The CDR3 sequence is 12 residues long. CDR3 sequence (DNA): TGTGCCAGCAGGGTATGGAACACTGAAGCTTTCTTT. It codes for CASRVWNTEAFF.

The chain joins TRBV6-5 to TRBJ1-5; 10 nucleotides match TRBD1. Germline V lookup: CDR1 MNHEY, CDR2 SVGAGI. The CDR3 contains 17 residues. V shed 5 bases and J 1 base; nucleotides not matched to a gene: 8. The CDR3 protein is CASSKNPGQGSNQPQHF. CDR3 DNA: TGTGCCAGCAGTAAGAATCCGGGACAGGGGAGCAATCAGCCCCAGCATTTT.

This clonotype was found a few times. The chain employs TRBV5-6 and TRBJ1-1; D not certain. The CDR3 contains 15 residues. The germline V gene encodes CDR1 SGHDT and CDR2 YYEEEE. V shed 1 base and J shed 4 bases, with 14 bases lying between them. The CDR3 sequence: CASSLLAALLTEAFF. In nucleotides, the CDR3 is TGTGCCAGCAGCTTGTTGGCAGCCTTGCTCACTGAAGCTTTCTTT.

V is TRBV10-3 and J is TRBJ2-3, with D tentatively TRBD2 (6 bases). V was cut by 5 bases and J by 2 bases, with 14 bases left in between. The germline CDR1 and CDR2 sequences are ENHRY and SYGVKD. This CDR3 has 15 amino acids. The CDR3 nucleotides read TGTGCCATCAGTTACACTAGCAGGGCCACAGATACGCAGTATTTT. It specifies CAISYTSRATDTQYF.

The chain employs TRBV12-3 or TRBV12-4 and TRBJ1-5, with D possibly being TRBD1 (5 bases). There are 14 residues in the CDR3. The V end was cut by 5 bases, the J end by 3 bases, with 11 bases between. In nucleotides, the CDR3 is TGTGCCAGCAGTGTTGGGGCCGTCAATCAGCCCCAGCATTTT. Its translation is CASSVGAVNQPQHF.

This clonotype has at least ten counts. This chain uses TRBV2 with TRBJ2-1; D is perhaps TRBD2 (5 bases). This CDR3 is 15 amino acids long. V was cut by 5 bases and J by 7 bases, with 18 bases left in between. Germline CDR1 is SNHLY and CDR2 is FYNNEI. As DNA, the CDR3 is TGTGCCAGCAGTACCCTAGCCGCTCTCGGGAATGAGCAGTTCTTC. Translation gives CASSTLAALGNEQFF. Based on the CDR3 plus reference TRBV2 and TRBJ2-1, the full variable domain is EPEVTQTPSHQVTQMGQEVILRCVPISNHLYFYWYRQILGQKVEFLVSFYNNEISEKSEIFDDQFSVERPDGSNFTLKIRSTKLEDSAMYFCASSTLAALGNEQFFGPGTRLTVL.

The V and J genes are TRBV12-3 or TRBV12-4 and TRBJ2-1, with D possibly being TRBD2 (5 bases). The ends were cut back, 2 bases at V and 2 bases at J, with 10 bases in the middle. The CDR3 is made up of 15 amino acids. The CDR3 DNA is TGTGCCAGCAGTTTATGGGAGCCCCCCTACAATGAGCAGTTCTTC. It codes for CASSLWEPPYNEQFF.

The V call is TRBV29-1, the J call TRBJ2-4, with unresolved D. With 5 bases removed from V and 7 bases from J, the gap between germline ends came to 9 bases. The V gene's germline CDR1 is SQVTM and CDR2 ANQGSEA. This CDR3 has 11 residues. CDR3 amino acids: CSVQAGNIQYF. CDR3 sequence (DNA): TGCAGCGTTCAGGCTGGTAACATTCAGTACTTC. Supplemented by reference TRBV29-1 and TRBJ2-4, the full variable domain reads SAVISQKPSRDICQRGTSLTIQCQVDSQVTMMFWYRQQPGQSLTLIATANQGSEATYESGFVIDKFPISRPNLTFSTLTVSNMSPEDSSIYLCSVQAGNIQYFGAGTRLSVL.

CDR3 sequence: CASSSRTGFPDTQYF. The CDR3 region has the DNA TGTGCCAGCAGTTCCCGGACAGGCTTCCCAGATACGCAGTATTTT. The chain links TRBV27 to TRBJ2-3, with 7 bases aligning to TRBD1. From germline, CDR1 is MNHEY and CDR2 SMNVEV (reference sequence). Trimming removed 4 bases from V and 4 bases from J; junction bases left unmatched: 8. This CDR3 is built from 15 residues.

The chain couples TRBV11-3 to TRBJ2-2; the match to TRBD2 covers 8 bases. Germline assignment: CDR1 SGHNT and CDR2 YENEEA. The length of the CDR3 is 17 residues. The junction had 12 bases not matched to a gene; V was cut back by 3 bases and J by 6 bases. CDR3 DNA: TGTGCCAGCAGCTTTCAAGCGGGAGCCCTTTCGGCCGGGGAGCTGTTTTTT. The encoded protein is CASSFQAGALSAGELFF.

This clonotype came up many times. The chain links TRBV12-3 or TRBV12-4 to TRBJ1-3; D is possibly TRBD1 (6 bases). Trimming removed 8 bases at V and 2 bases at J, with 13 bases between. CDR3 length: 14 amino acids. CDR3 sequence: CASQTGSAGNTIYF. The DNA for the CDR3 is TGTGCCAGCCAAACAGGGTCCGCTGGAAACACCATATATTTT.

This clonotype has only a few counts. The CDR3 region is CASSPRQGDRGNTIYF. The CDR3, as DNA: TGTGCCAGCAGCCCGAGACAGGGGGATCGTGGAAACACCATATATTTT. The rearrangement links TRBV7-6 to TRBJ1-3; 9 bases map to TRBD1. There are 16 residues in the CDR3. V was clipped by 5 bases and J by 3 bases; unmatched bases: 8. Germline values: CDR1 SGHVS, CDR2 FNYEAQ.

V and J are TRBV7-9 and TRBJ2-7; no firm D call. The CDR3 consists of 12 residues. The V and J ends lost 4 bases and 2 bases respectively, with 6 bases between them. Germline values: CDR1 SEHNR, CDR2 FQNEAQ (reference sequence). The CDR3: CASSSHPYEQYF. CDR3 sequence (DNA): TGTGCCAGCAGCTCGCACCCCTACGAGCAGTACTTC.

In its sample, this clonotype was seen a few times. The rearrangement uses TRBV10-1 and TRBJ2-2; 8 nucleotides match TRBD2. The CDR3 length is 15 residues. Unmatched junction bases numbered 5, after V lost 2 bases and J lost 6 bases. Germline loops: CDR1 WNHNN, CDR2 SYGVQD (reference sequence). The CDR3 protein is CASSETGGPSGELFF. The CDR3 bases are TGCGCCAGCAGTGAGACGGGGGGGCCCTCCGGGGAGCTGTTTTTT.

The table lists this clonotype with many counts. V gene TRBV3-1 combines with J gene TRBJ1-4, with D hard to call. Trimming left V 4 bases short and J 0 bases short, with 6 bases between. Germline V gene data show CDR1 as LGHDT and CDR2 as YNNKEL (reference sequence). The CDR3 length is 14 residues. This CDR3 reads CASSLGTTNEKLFF. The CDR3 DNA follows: TGTGCCAGCAGCCTAGGAACAACTAATGAAAAACTGTTTTTT. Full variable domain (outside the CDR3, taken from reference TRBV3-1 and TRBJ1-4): DTAVSQTPKYLVTQMGNDKSIKCEQNLGHDTMYWYKQDSKKFLKIMFSYNNKELIINETVPNRFSPKSPDKAHLNLHINSLELGDSAVYFCASSLGTTNEKLFFGSGTQLSVL.